The 23 T cell receptor beta chains below all came from one sample that was sequenced in a study of T cell responses to AZD1222 COVID-19 vaccine. Sequencing used immunoSEQ multiplex PCR; TCRdb keeps in-frame clones, though not all of them. The table records 100,000 to 120,000 clones, about 81% of them present only once. The sequenced sample was peripheral blood, obtained on day 0 of AZD1222 vaccination. The receptors here all came from an adult in good health.

The CDR3, as DNA: TGCAGCGTTGAGTTACTGGAGCTTAATGAAAAACTGTTTTTT. It specifies CSVELLELNEKLFF. The chain uses TRBV29-1 and TRBJ1-4; D is unclear. The V and J ends lost 3 bases and 4 bases respectively, with 12 bases between them. CDR3 length equals 14 residues. CDR1 SQVTM and CDR2 ANQGSEA come from the germline V gene. The variable domain in full, completed from reference TRBV29-1 and TRBJ1-4, reads SAVISQKPSRDICQRGTSLTIQCQVDSQVTMMFWYRQQPGQSLTLIATANQGSEATYESGFVIDKFPISRPNLTFSTLTVSNMSPEDSSIYLCSVELLELNEKLFFGSGTQLSVL.

This clone was picked up a small number of times. This sequence joins TRBV4-3 and TRBJ1-4, with a tentative D call TRBD1 (5 bases). CDR3 length: 15 residues. V gave up 0 bases and J gave up 8 bases, with 13 bases separating them. Per the germline V gene, CDR1 is LGHNA and CDR2 is YSLEER. Written as DNA, the CDR3 is TGCGCCAGCAGCCAAGATCGGGGGGGACCAGAAAAACTGTTTTTT. Encoded protein: CASSQDRGGPEKLFF.

The chain carries TRBV19 and TRBJ2-7; no definite D call. The CDR3 has 12 amino acids. Trimming cost V 5 bases and J 7 bases, with 12 bases left between them. Germline loops: CDR1 LNHDA, CDR2 SQIVND (reference sequence). CDR3 protein: CASSAYSWEQYF. CDR3 coding DNA: TGTGCCAGTAGTGCGTATTCTTGGGAGCAGTACTTC.

The chain couples TRBV7-2 to TRBJ1-2; possibly TRBD1 for D (5 bases). This CDR3 comprises 16 residues. Trimming removed 5 bases at V and 2 bases at J, with 18 bases between. Per the germline V gene, CDR1 is SGHTA and CDR2 is FQGNSA. The CDR3 loop reads CASSPTGFWGNYGYTF. The CDR3 coding sequence is TGTGCCAGCAGCCCTACAGGTTTCTGGGGAAACTATGGCTACACCTTC. The entire variable domain, with the rest obtained from reference TRBV7-2 and TRBJ1-2, is as follows: GAGVSQSPSNKVTEKGKDVELRCDPISGHTALYWYRQSLGQGLEFLIYFQGNSAPDKSGLPSDRFSAERTGGSVSTLTIQRTQQEDSAVYLCASSPTGFWGNYGYTFGSGTRLTVV.

A single count supports this clone. The chain has TRBV4-1 and TRBJ2-7; D possibly corresponds to TRBD1 (6 bases). The CDR3 is made up of 15 amino acids. V was shortened by 2 bases and J by 3 bases, with 14 bases between the two germline ends. Germline CDR1 reads MGHRA; CDR2 reads YSYEKL. CDR3 sequence: CASSQTTTGYYEQYF. For the CDR3, the DNA is TGCGCCAGCAGCCAAACAACGACAGGATACTACGAGCAGTACTTC.

The gene calls are TRBV19 and TRBJ1-1, with 9 bases identical to TRBD1. From germline, CDR1 is LNHDA and CDR2 SQIVND (reference sequence). The CDR3 consists of 15 residues. V shed 4 bases, J shed 5 bases, and the junction held 8 bases outside the gene matches. The CDR3 DNA reads as TGTGCCAGTAGTACCACCGACAGGGGGAGGACTGAAGCTTTCTTT. Translating it yields CASSTTDRGRTEAFF. The full variable domain, with the rest looked up from reference TRBV19 and TRBJ1-1, is DGGITQSPKYLFRKEGQNVTLSCEQNLNHDAMYWYRQDPGQGLRLIYYSQIVNDFQKGDIAEGYSVSREKKESFPLTVTSAQKNPTAFYLCASSTTDRGRTEAFFGQGTRLTVV.

The chain has TRBV5-1 and TRBJ1-2, with a possible D match to TRBD1 (5 bases). V lost 4 bases to trimming and J lost 4 bases, with 14 bases between them. This CDR3 is built from 14 residues. The V gene's germline CDR1 is SGHRS and CDR2 YFSETQ. The CDR3 here is CASSQDEGRYGYTF. CDR3 nucleotides: TGCGCCAGCAGCCAGGATGAGGGGCGCTATGGCTACACCTTC.

The chain carries TRBV6-5 and TRBJ2-7; the match to TRBD1 covers 7 bases. This CDR3 is built from 13 residues. Germline V gives CDR1 MNHEY, CDR2 SVGAGI. V lost 7 bases to trimming and J lost 2 bases; unmatched junction nucleotides: 5. As DNA, the CDR3 is TGTGCCAGCAAGCCGACAGGGCCCTACGAGCAGTACTTC. Its translation: CASKPTGPYEQYF.

The chain carries TRBV5-1 and TRBJ2-3, with TRBD1 matching 11 bases. Trimming cost V 0 bases and J 4 bases; bases outside gene matches: 7. Germline CDR1 is SGHRS and CDR2 is YFSETQ. The CDR3 has 17 amino acids. The CDR3 nucleotides read TGCGCCAGCAGCTTGGCTCCGGGACAGGGGGGCCCAGATACGCAGTATTTT. Its translation is CASSLAPGQGGPDTQYF. Filled out from reference TRBV5-1 and TRBJ2-3, the complete variable domain reads KAGVTQTPRYLIKTRGQQVTLSCSPISGHRSVSWYQQTPGQGLQFLFEYFSETQRNKGNFPGRFSGRQFSNSRSEMNVSTLELGDSALYLCASSLAPGQGGPDTQYFGPGTRLTVL.

The rearrangement links TRBV18 to TRBJ1-5; D possibly corresponds to TRBD1 (5 bases). Trimming pared 0 bases from V and 2 bases from J, leaving 11 bases between. Germline V gives CDR1 KGHSH, CDR2 LQKENI. CDR3 size: 16 residues. The CDR3 DNA sequence: TGTGCCAGCTCACCACCGTCGGGGGGACGCAATCAGCCCCAGCATTTT. Translating gives CASSPPSGGRNQPQHF.

This chain links TRBV7-2 with TRBJ2-5; D remains ambiguous. CDR3 length equals 14 residues. The ends were cut back, 1 base at V and 3 bases at J, with 9 bases in the middle. Per germline, CDR1 SGHTA and CDR2 FQGNSA. The CDR3 coding sequence is TGTGCCAGCAGCTTAGGTGGCGGTAAAGAGACCCAGTACTTC. It translates to CASSLGGGKETQYF. The full variable domain, rest sourced from reference TRBV7-2 and TRBJ2-5, is GAGVSQSPSNKVTEKGKDVELRCDPISGHTALYWYRQSLGQGLEFLIYFQGNSAPDKSGLPSDRFSAERTGGSVSTLTIQRTQQEDSAVYLCASSLGGGKETQYFGPGTRLLVL.

This chain connects TRBV5-1 to TRBJ2-7; 12 positions match TRBD1. V shed 2 bases, J shed 6 bases, and the junction held 3 bases outside the gene matches. The CDR3 length is 14 residues. Germline CDR1 reads SGHRS; CDR2 reads YFSETQ. CDR3 sequence reads: CASSLGTGGFEQYF. CDR3 bases: TGCGCCAGCAGCTTAGGGACAGGGGGCTTCGAGCAGTACTTC.

The chain is built from TRBV3-1 (or the pseudogene TRBV3-2) and TRBJ1-4, with D possibly TRBD1 on 5 matching bases. The germline V gene has CDR1 LGHDT and CDR2 YNNKEL (reference sequence). V was cut by 2 bases and J by 8 bases, with 12 bases left in between. The CDR3 has 14 amino acids. CDR3 amino acids: CASSQYGADEKLFF. Written as DNA, the CDR3 is TGTGCCAGCAGCCAATACGGGGCAGACGAAAAACTGTTTTTT.

J is TRBJ1-2 and V is TRBV19; D might be TRBD1 (6 bases). Trimming left V 5 bases short and J 5 bases short, with 12 bases between. The germline V gene encodes CDR1 LNHDA and CDR2 SQIVND (reference sequence). There are 13 residues in the CDR3. The CDR3 nucleotides read TGTGCCAGTAGTGGGGGCCGCCTATATGGCTACACCTTC. This codes for CASSGGRLYGYTF.

The rearrangement uses TRBV12-3 or TRBV12-4 and TRBJ1-2; perhaps TRBD1 as D (5 bases). V lost 3 bases and J 2 bases, leaving 7 bases between the germline ends. This CDR3 has 13 residues. The CDR3 loop reads CASSLGHNYGYTF. The CDR3 coding sequence is TGTGCCAGCAGTTTGGGGCACAACTATGGCTACACCTTC.

CDR3 nucleotide sequence: TGCGCCAGCAGTGAGGCACAACCGGGACAGGAGATTGTGGAGACCCAGTACTTC. Encoded protein: CASSEAQPGQEIVETQYF. V is TRBV10-1 and J is TRBJ2-5, with 8 nucleotides matching TRBD1. Germline CDR1 and CDR2: WNHNN and SYGVQD (reference sequence). This CDR3 has 18 residues. Trimming took 2 bases from V and 5 from J; bases not matched to a gene: 16.

DNA for the CDR3: TGTGCCAGCAGCTTTCAGGGGGCGGGTGACACTGAAGCTTTCTTT. Protein product: CASSFQGAGDTEAFF. The chain is built from TRBV7-9 and TRBJ1-1; 8 bases align to TRBD1. The CDR3 spans 15 residues. Germline V lookup: CDR1 SEHNR, CDR2 FQNEAQ (reference sequence). The junction had 6 bases not matched to a gene; V was cut back by 3 bases and J by 3 bases.

The rearrangement links TRBV15 to TRBJ1-2, with 9 bases that match TRBD1. The junction had 5 bases not matched to a gene; V was cut back by 5 bases and J by 4 bases. CDR1 and CDR2 from the germline V gene are LNHNV and YYDKDF (reference sequence). The CDR3 covers 14 residues. CDR3 region: CATSAGQGGYGYTF. The DNA for the CDR3 is TGTGCCACCAGCGCGGGACAGGGCGGCTATGGCTACACCTTC.

The rearrangement uses TRBV5-1 and TRBJ1-5; perhaps TRBD1 as D (5 bases). CDR1 is SGHRS and CDR2 is YFSETQ in the germline V gene. CDR3 length: 15 amino acids. V gave up 6 bases and J gave up 1 base, with 14 bases separating them. The CDR3 loop is CASTDRDGSNQPQHF. The CDR3 DNA follows: TGCGCCAGCACAGACCGGGACGGAAGCAATCAGCCCCAGCATTTT.

The genes are TRBV9 and TRBJ1-2; D is perhaps TRBD1 (6 bases). The V and J ends lost 3 bases and 3 bases respectively, with 9 bases between them. Germline V gives CDR1 SGDLS, CDR2 YYNGEE. This CDR3 comprises 13 residues. The CDR3: CASSGQVYYGYTF. For the CDR3, the DNA is TGTGCCAGCAGCGGACAGGTGTACTATGGCTACACCTTC.

The rearrangement joins TRBV5-6 to TRBJ1-2; D uncertain. Germline V gene lookup returns CDR1 SGHDT and CDR2 YYEEEE. There are 12 residues in the CDR3. V was pared by 0 bases and J by 4 bases, with 4 bases between. CDR3 loop: CASSLALYGYTF. CDR3 DNA: TGTGCCAGCAGCTTGGCTCTCTATGGCTACACCTTC.

This clone came up a few times. This sequence joins TRBV29-1 and TRBJ1-1; TRBD1 matches 8 bases. Looked up from germline, CDR1 is SQVTM and CDR2 is ANQGSEA. V trimming: 4 bases; J trimming: 0 bases; junction bases outside the gene matches: 28. This CDR3 region has 22 residues. CDR3 DNA: TGCAGCGTTGTCTCCCGGGGCAGGGGGCGGGGATATCCGACGGCTATGAACACTGAAGCTTTCTTT. This gives the protein CSVVSRGRGRGYPTAMNTEAFF.

The J gene is TRBJ1-2, the V gene TRBV5-1; 7 positions agree with TRBD1. V gave up 1 base and J gave up 6 bases; unmatched junction bases: 6. The CDR3 loop spans 14 amino acids. From germline, CDR1 is SGHRS and CDR2 YFSETQ. DNA for the CDR3: TGCGCCAGCAGCTTGAGACAGGGATCGGATGGCTACACCTTC. Translation: CASSLRQGSDGYTF. The variable domain in full, completed from reference TRBV5-1 and TRBJ1-2, reads KAGVTQTPRYLIKTRGQQVTLSCSPISGHRSVSWYQQTPGQGLQFLFEYFSETQRNKGNFPGRFSGRQFSNSRSEMNVSTLELGDSALYLCASSLRQGSDGYTFGSGTRLTVV.